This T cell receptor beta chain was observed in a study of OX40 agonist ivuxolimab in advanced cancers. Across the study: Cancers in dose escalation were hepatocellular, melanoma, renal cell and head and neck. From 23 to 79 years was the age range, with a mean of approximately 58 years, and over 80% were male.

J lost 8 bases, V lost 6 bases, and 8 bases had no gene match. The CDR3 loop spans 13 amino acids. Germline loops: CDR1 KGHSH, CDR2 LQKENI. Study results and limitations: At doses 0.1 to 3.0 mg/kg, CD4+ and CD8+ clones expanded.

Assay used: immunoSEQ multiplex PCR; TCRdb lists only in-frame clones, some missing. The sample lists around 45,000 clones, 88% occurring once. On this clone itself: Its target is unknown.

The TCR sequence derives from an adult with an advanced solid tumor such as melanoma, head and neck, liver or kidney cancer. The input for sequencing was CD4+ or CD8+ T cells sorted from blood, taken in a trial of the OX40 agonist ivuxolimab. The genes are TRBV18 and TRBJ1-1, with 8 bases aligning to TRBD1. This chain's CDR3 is CASSPGQGLEAFF. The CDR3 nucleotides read TGTGCCAGCTCCCCCGGACAGGGATTAGAAGCTTTCTTT. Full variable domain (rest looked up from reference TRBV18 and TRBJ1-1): NAGVMQNPRHLVRRRGQEARLRCSPMKGHSHVYWYRQLPEEGLKFMVYLQKENIIDESGMPKERFSAEFPKEGPSILRIQQVVRGDSAAYFCASSPGQGLEAFFGQGTRLTVV.